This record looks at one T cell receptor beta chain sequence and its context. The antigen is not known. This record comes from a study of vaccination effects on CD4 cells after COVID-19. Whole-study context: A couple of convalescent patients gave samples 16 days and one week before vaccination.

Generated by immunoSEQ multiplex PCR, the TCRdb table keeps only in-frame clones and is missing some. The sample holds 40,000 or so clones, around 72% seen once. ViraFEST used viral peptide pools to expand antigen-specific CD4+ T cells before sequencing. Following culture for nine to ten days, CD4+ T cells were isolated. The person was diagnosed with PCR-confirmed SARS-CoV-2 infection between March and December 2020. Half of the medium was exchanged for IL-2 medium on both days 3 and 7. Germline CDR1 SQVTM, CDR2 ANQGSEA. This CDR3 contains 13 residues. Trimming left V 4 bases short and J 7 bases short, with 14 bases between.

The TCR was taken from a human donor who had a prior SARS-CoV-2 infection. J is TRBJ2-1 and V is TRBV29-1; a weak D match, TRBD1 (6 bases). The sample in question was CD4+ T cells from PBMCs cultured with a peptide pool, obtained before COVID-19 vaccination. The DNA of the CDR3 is TGCAGCGTTGGACCGCGAAGGGGGAATGAGCAGTTCTTC. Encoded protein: CSVGPRRGNEQFF.